Listed here is a single T cell receptor (beta chain). The germline V gene encodes CDR1 SGHRS and CDR2 YFSETQ. The CDR3 sequence is 14 residues long. Trimming left V 4 bases short and J 4 bases short, with 14 bases between. Here immunoSEQ multiplex PCR was the method, and the copy in TCRdb shows in-frame clones only, minus some. The sample has 300,000 to 400,000 clones, roughly 88% seen once. The data belong to a study of blood T cell repertoires in COVID-19. Specimen: peripheral blood. The V gene is TRBV5-1, the J gene TRBJ1-2, with no clear D. The TCR was taken from a woman under 40 with COVID-19, enrolled during active disease. CDR3 protein: CASSASPEAYGYTF. The DNA of the CDR3 is TGCGCCAGCAGCGCGTCCCCGGAGGCCTATGGCTACACCTTC.